This entry concerns a single T cell receptor beta chain. Authors' methods: Nucleated cell number was recorded as an estimate derived from reference gene primer amplification. The assay was immunoSEQ multiplex PCR, and TCRdb's table has in-frame clones only and misses some. V, J and clone size are taken as reported in that table, and D and trimming were inferred from the DNA itself. The sample shows around 320,000 clones, around 85% of them seen only once. These data belong to a study of blood T cell repertoires in COVID-19. Across the whole study: Acute and convalescent COVID-19 specimens originated in the United States, Italy and Spain. The analysed material was cDNA or gDNA that came from T cells, B-cell-depleted T cells, or PBMCs.

The sequenced sample was peripheral blood. The TCR was taken from a human donor in a cohort sampled during active COVID-19.

CDR3 bases: TGCGCCAGCAGCCAAGAGCTGGACAGGGGTTTCAGCAATCAGCCCCAGCATTTT. It codes for CASSQELDRGFSNQPQHF. The chain couples TRBV4-1 to TRBJ1-5; 9 bases fit TRBD1. This CDR3 is built from 18 residues. In germline, CDR1 is MGHRA, CDR2 YSYEKL. Unmatched junction bases numbered 7, after V lost 0 bases and J lost 1 base.